This entry lists 21 T cell receptor beta chains sequenced from one sample in a study of cytomegalovirus exposure and HLA in healthy donors. PCR amplification relied on 60 Vbeta primers (plus 13 Jbeta primers). Sequenced by immunoSEQ multiplex PCR; TCRdb stores in-frame clones only, minus some. The sample gives under 150,000 clones, about 80% of which show up once; around 3.6% is in the top ten. The sequenced material came from PBMCs. These receptors all stem from a woman in her thirties or forties in good health and CMV-seronegative.

This chain connects TRBV4-2 to TRBJ2-3; 12 bases are shared with TRBD2. This CDR3 is 18 amino acids long. The germline V gene encodes CDR1 LGHNA and CDR2 YNFKEQ. The ends lost 1 base at V and 3 bases at J; junction bases unmatched: 8. DNA of the CDR3: TGTGCCAGCAGCCAAGTGAATGGACTAGCGGGGCCAACAGATACGCAGTATTTT. Protein: CASSQVNGLAGPTDTQYF.

The V call is TRBV19, the J call TRBJ1-2; no firm D call. This CDR3 region has 13 residues. CDR1 and CDR2 (germline): LNHDA, SQIVND (reference sequence). V lost 3 bases and J 5 bases, leaving 10 bases between the germline ends. The CDR3 region has the DNA TGTGCCAGTAGTATTCCCCAGGTTTATGGCTACACCTTC. This sequence encodes CASSIPQVYGYTF.

This clone was observed a handful of times. The chain uses TRBV9 and TRBJ2-2, with 10 bases matching TRBD2. Germline V gene data show CDR1 as SGDLS and CDR2 as YYNGEE. V shed 0 bases and J 3 bases; nucleotides not matched to a gene: 5. The CDR3 has 17 amino acids. CDR3 sequence (DNA): TGTGCCAGCAGCGTAGGGACTAGCGGATTTTACACCGGGGAGCTGTTTTTT. Residues: CASSVGTSGFYTGELFF.

V usage is TRBV5-4 and J usage is TRBJ1-2; no clear D. Germline CDR1 SGHNT, CDR2 YYREEE (reference sequence). Trimming removed 0 bases at V and 8 bases at J, with 17 bases between. The CDR3 is 15 residues long. The CDR3: CASSLGSGATRGYTF. The DNA of the CDR3 is TGTGCCAGCAGCTTGGGAAGCGGCGCCACCCGAGGCTACACCTTC.

V is TRBV7-2 and J is TRBJ1-3, with D unclear. Per germline, CDR1 SGHTA and CDR2 FQGNSA. The CDR3 spans 13 residues. Trimming removed 6 bases at V and 0 bases at J, with 6 bases between. CDR3 bases: TGTGCCAGCAGAGCCCTCTCTGGAAACACCATATATTTT. This translates into CASRALSGNTIYF.

The V call is TRBV9, the J call TRBJ2-2, with 11 bases matching TRBD2. Germline assignment: CDR1 SGDLS and CDR2 YYNGEE. V trimming: 0 bases; J trimming: 4 bases; junction bases outside the gene matches: 8. The CDR3 has 18 residues. The DNA of the CDR3 is TGTGCCAGCAGCGTAGCTCTAGCGACTAGCGGGATCACCGGGGAGCTGTTTTTT. Translated: CASSVALATSGITGELFF.

The V call is TRBV6-1, the J call TRBJ1-4; 7 bases are shared with TRBD1. There are 14 residues in the CDR3. V shed 8 bases and J 3 bases; nucleotides not matched to a gene: 6. Germline V gene sequence: CDR1 MNHNS, CDR2 SASEGT. Here the CDR3 reads CASAEDRSNEKLFF. CDR3 in DNA: TGTGCCAGCGCCGAGGACAGGTCTAATGAAAAACTGTTTTTT.

The chain employs TRBV28 and TRBJ1-2; no reliable D call. Germline CDR1 is MDHEN and CDR2 is SYDVKM. The germline V and J ends were trimmed by 4 bases and 4 bases, with 13 bases remaining between them. CDR3 length equals 14 residues. The DNA for the CDR3 is TGTGCCAGCAGTTCCCGGTCAGGCAGCTATGGCTACACCTTC. Translated, it gives CASSSRSGSYGYTF.

This clone was seen repeatedly, ten times or more. The chain joins TRBV6-1 to TRBJ2-1; D unresolved. Germline CDR1 reads MNHNS; CDR2 reads SASEGT. V was pared by 4 bases and J by 8 bases, with 12 bases between. CDR3 size: 13 residues. CDR3 nucleotides: TGTGCCAGCAGTGCCTCCCCTCGGGATGAGCAGTTCTTC. It yields the protein CASSASPRDEQFF.

The chain employs TRBV12-5 and TRBJ1-4, with TRBD1 identical over 7 bases. CDR3 length equals 14 residues. Germline CDR1 LGHNT, CDR2 FRNRAP. V was clipped by 7 bases and J by 5 bases; unmatched bases: 7. In DNA form, the CDR3 reads TGTGCTAGTGCCGAACAGGGGCCGAATGAAAAACTGTTTTTT. It encodes CASAEQGPNEKLFF.

The rearrangement uses TRBV7-9 and TRBJ1-1, with 7 bases lining up with TRBD1. In germline, CDR1 is SEHNR, CDR2 FQNEAQ (reference sequence). V lost 8 bases, J lost 10 bases, and 13 bases stayed unmatched. The CDR3 is made up of 13 amino acids. The CDR3 DNA reads TGTGCCAGCGGATTAGACAGGGTCGGAGCAGCTTTCTTT. Its protein product is CASGLDRVGAAFF.

The rearrangement uses TRBV7-8 and TRBJ2-2, with D perhaps matching TRBD2 (7 bases). V was cut by 1 base and J by 5 bases, with 11 bases left in between. The germline CDR1 and CDR2 sequences are SGHVS and FQNEAQ. The CDR3 spans 15 residues. This CDR3 is CASSLGGGLTGELFF. In DNA form, the CDR3 reads TGTGCCAGCAGCTTAGGGGGGGGCCTGACCGGGGAGCTGTTTTTT.

The chain has TRBV4-3 and TRBJ2-3; 13 nucleotides align to TRBD2. Germline V gene lookup returns CDR1 LGHNA and CDR2 YSLEER. The CDR3 has 20 residues. After removal of 1 base from V and 4 bases from J, the junction contained 14 bases not matched to a gene. CDR3 amino acids: CASSQVHTPTSGRAADTQYF. The CDR3 bases are TGCGCCAGCAGCCAAGTTCACACCCCTACTAGCGGGAGGGCCGCAGATACGCAGTATTTT.

This clone showed up just once. The gene calls are TRBV11-2 and TRBJ1-1, with unresolved D. The CDR3 consists of 14 residues. The V and J ends lost 2 bases and 2 bases respectively, with 9 bases between them. The germline gives CDR1 SGHAT, CDR2 FQNNGV. As DNA, the CDR3 is TGTGCCAGCAGCTTATATACAGAAAACACTGAAGCTTTCTTT. It translates to CASSLYTENTEAFF.

This clone was found many times. The rearrangement joins TRBV4-1 to TRBJ2-3; 13 nucleotides line up with TRBD2. Losses at the gene ends were 0 bases for V and 6 bases for J; bases not matched to a gene: 0. The CDR3 has 15 amino acids. Germline V CDR1 and CDR2: MGHRA, YSYEKL. CDR3 amino acids: CASSQETSGGDTQYF. CDR3 in DNA: TGCGCCAGCAGCCAAGAGACTAGCGGGGGGGATACGCAGTATTTT.

This sequence joins TRBV4-2 and TRBJ2-7; 7 bases line up with TRBD2. V dropped 0 bases and J dropped 7; count of bases not matched to a gene: 12. Germline-derived CDR1 and CDR2 are LGHNA and YNFKEQ. The CDR3 runs 16 residues. CDR3 in amino acids: CASSQDRWRGKGEQYF. Here the CDR3 DNA reads TGTGCCAGCAGCCAAGATCGGTGGCGGGGGAAGGGGGAGCAGTACTTC.

The chain recombines TRBV4-2 with TRBJ2-3; 8 bases align to TRBD2. From germline, CDR1 is LGHNA and CDR2 YNFKEQ. V lost 1 base, J lost 0 bases, and 6 bases stayed unmatched. The CDR3 extends over 17 amino acids. Written as DNA, the CDR3 is TGTGCCAGCAGCCAAGTAGGACGGGGGGGTAGCACAGATACGCAGTATTTT. Residues: CASSQVGRGGSTDTQYF.

This clone has just a few counts. V gene TRBV7-2 combines with J gene TRBJ2-2; a possible D gene is TRBD1 (6 bases). The CDR3 is 14 amino acids. V gave up 8 bases and J gave up 2 bases, with 12 bases separating them. Germline CDR1 and CDR2: SGHTA and FQGNSA. The CDR3 is CASGIQGNTGELFF. The CDR3 DNA is TGTGCCAGCGGTATACAGGGCAACACCGGGGAGCTGTTTTTT.

This chain uses TRBV15 with TRBJ2-7; D possibly corresponds to TRBD2 (5 bases). Germline V gene sequence: CDR1 LNHNV, CDR2 YYDKDF (reference sequence). The CDR3 is 12 residues long. The ends were cut back, 4 bases at V and 3 bases at J, with 7 bases in the middle. CDR3 loop: CATSIEGYEQYF. DNA of the CDR3: TGTGCCACCAGCATCGAGGGCTACGAGCAGTACTTC.

The CDR3 loop reads CASSFHSYEQYF. CDR3 sequence (DNA): TGTGCCAGCAGTTTTCACTCCTACGAGCAGTACTTC. The genes are TRBV27 and TRBJ2-7, with no clear D. Germline-derived CDR1 and CDR2 are MNHEY and SMNVEV (reference sequence). This CDR3 is 12 amino acids long. V shed 3 bases and J shed 0 bases, with 3 bases lying between them.

The chain links TRBV7-2 to TRBJ2-7, with 7 bases matching TRBD1. Germline trimming cut 5 bases from V and 3 bases from J; bases unmatched to any gene: 4. CDR3 length: 13 residues. Germline CDR1 reads SGHTA; CDR2 reads FQGNSA. CDR3 bases: TGTGCCAGCAGCCGGGGACAGAACTACGAGCAGTACTTC. Translating it yields CASSRGQNYEQYF.